This TCR beta chain is drawn from a study of shared clonotypes between healthy human individuals (dated by TCRdb to the early 2020s). About the full investigation: Two women and three men aged 18 to 49 years were included in the cohort. Libraries were prepared and TCR repertoires were sequenced by different laboratories using diverse techniques, in order to increase sequencing depth and limit assay-specific biases. Leukapheresis yielded between about 0.9 and 9 billion PBMCs per donor. Blood TCR repertoires of five healthy adults were deeply sequenced to estimate repertoire size and the extent of clonotype sharing between individuals. For each donor, three plates each were used for CD4 naive and CD4 memory, two plates were used for CD8 naive, and one plate was used for CD8 memory. Overall study outcomes, separate from this receptor: Sharing across a handful of donors was observed for approximately 5% of naive CD4, under 4% of naive CD8, 2% to 2.5% of memory CD4, and over 0.3% of memory CD8 clonotypes. Rarefaction of sorted-subset datasets indicated incomplete sequencing despite the large sequencing depth. Only blood was sampled, and tissue TCR repertoires likely differ from those in blood. Naive subsets generally had larger estimated clonotype richness than memory subsets. Because the study included only a small number of donors, the genetic and exposure-history diversity represented was limited. Clonotypes shared by all four sorted-subset donors showed higher generation probabilities than non-shared clonotypes. Pairwise subsampling led to the expectation that sequencing depth would affect the degree of clonotype sharing among donors.

Sequences MNHEY (CDR1) and SMNVEV (CDR2) are obtained from the germline V gene (reference sequence). V trim: 2 bases; J trim: 8 bases; unmatched bases: 4. Taken from cysteine to phenylalanine, the CDR3 has 14 residues. The CDR3 DNA has 42 bases and is translated from base 1. Donors were healthy HIV-negative adults with no recently reported acute infections or vaccinations. Every donor was a Caucasian adult living in Nashville, Tennessee, USA. Magnetic negative selection was used to enrich CD4+ T cells, after which naive cells were positively selected on CD45RA and the negative fraction became the memory subset. After blood collection by leukapheresis, PBMCs were isolated using Ficoll-Histopaque density gradient centrifugation and then cryopreserved in the vapor phase of liquid nitrogen. Analytical flow cytometry was used to check the purity and quantity of each magnetically sorted T cell population. Genomic DNA was isolated from each sorted fraction and quantified by UV absorbance on a Nanodrop 2000c.

Using the deep immunoSEQ assay, TCR CDR3 regions were amplified from genomic DNA by multiplex PCR. Extracted genomic DNA from each cell subset was distributed evenly across all wells of several immunoSEQ 96-well plates, and each plate was treated as a replicate. For sorted subsets, around 200 ng genomic DNA, equal to about 30,000 T cell genomes, was loaded into each replicate PCR. Purified libraries were quantified with a Qubit 3.0 fluorometer, sized on a Bioanalyzer 2100, and re-quantified with the KAPA Library Quantification kit. Every immunoSEQ 96-well plate was sequenced on a separate single-read 150-cycle Illumina NextSeq 550 flow cell. Under the source paper's analysis protocol: Because the immunoSEQ output held only junctional sequences and lacked quality scores, the filtering could not match the filtering applied to full-length reads. Sequences were annotated with PyIR, a Python wrapper for IgBLAST v1.9, and V/J genes and CDR3 were assigned using IMGT germline references. Any read was removed if the V/J assignment was weak (E-value above 1e-6), the CDR3 was missing, or the read contained stop codons, out-of-frame junctions, or ambiguous translated residues. V3J clonotypes were defined by identical inferred V gene, J gene, and CDR3 amino acid sequence. The percentage overlap between two repertoires was calculated by dividing the number of shared unique clonotypes by the size of the smaller repertoire. Repertoire richness was assessed with RTK rarefaction, the Chao1 estimator, and Recon v2.1 estimates of unobserved clonotypes. Generation probabilities for all TCRbeta clonotypes obtained by the gDNA method from a handful of donors were computed using OLGA. As stored in TCRdb, this immuneACCESS dataset retains in-frame rearrangements with V and J assigned. A fraction of the clones does not appear; measured against another copy, unresolved V genes explain less than half of the discrepancy, and the remainder lacks a known reason. V and J calls and clone size are those listed in that table; D and trimming were worked out from the DNA. The sample yields hundreds of thousands of clones; roughly 70% were counted once. Approximately 1.8% of the sample lies in the top ten.

Note on this clone: Its antigen remains undetermined. No base quality values were provided; no much bigger clone lies one nucleotide off.

The sequence is built from TRBV27 and TRBJ2-1; the central 9 bases match TRBD2. This receptor was obtained from a woman between 25 and 40 years old in good health. The sample was memory CD4+ T cells sorted from blood. What this sample's cell subset or site label stands for: CD45RA-negative fraction. The sequenced DNA is TGTGCCAGCAGTTTAGCGGGAGGGCCGGATGAGCAGTTCTTC. This encodes CASSLAGGPDEQFF.